Listed below are T cell receptor beta chains from one sample, sequenced in a study of blood T cell repertoires in COVID-19. Here immunoSEQ multiplex PCR was the method, and the copy in TCRdb shows in-frame clones only, minus some. The table lists about 260,000 clones, about nine tenths of them singletons, with roughly 4% in the top ten. The specimen sequenced was peripheral blood. These receptors all stem from a man in his sixties who had recovered from COVID-19. The CDR3 runs from the conserved cysteine through the conserved F or W. Fields, in order: J gene, D gene, clone size, V gene, CDR3 protein, CDR3 DNA. D genes are given only for firm matches. Only some rows state a clone size, as once, few, many or a class for expanded clones.

j_gene: TRBJ2-1; d_gene: TRBD2; abundance: .; v_gene: TRBV3-1/TRBV3-2; CDR3aa: CASSQKRGGHYEQFF; CDR3nt: TGTGCCAGCAGCCAAAAGCGGGGGGGCCATTATGAGCAGTTCTTC
j_gene: TRBJ1-3; d_gene: .; abundance: .; v_gene: TRBV5-4; CDR3aa: CASSYRTGYSGNTIYF; CDR3nt: TGTGCCAGCAGCTACCGGACGGGATACTCTGGAAACACCATATATTTT
j_gene: TRBJ1-1; d_gene: TRBD1; abundance: .; v_gene: TRBV7-3; CDR3aa: CASSSQGSTEAFF; CDR3nt: TGTGCCAGCAGCTCACAGGGGTCGACTGAAGCTTTCTTT
j_gene: TRBJ1-2; d_gene: TRBD1; abundance: once; v_gene: TRBV5-8; CDR3aa: CASSSGTGMNYGYTF; CDR3nt: TGTGCCAGCAGCTCCGGGACAGGGATGAACTATGGCTACACCTTC
j_gene: TRBJ1-1; d_gene: TRBD1; abundance: few; v_gene: TRBV29-1; CDR3aa: CSVGRGPTEAFF; CDR3nt: TGCAGCGTTGGCAGGGGGCCCACTGAAGCTTTCTTT
j_gene: TRBJ1-1; d_gene: .; abundance: once; v_gene: TRBV6-5; CDR3aa: CASKMGAGLFEAFF; CDR3nt: TGTGCCAGCAAAATGGGGGCAGGGTTATTTGAAGCTTTCTTT
j_gene: TRBJ1-4; d_gene: .; abundance: .; v_gene: TRBV27; CDR3aa: CASSLPEAGVRHNEKLFF; CDR3nt: TGTGCCAGCAGTTTGCCAGAGGCGGGGGTACGGCATAATGAAAAACTGTTTTTT
j_gene: TRBJ1-1; d_gene: TRBD1; abundance: .; v_gene: TRBV6-5; CDR3aa: CASRLTGGEGTEAFF; CDR3nt: TGTGCCAGCAGATTGACAGGGGGGGAAGGCACTGAAGCTTTCTTT
j_gene: TRBJ2-1; d_gene: TRBD1; abundance: .; v_gene: TRBV7-2; CDR3aa: CASSPTGLSDEQFF; CDR3nt: TGTGCCAGCAGCCCGACAGGGCTATCGGATGAGCAGTTCTTC
j_gene: TRBJ2-7; d_gene: TRBD2; abundance: .; v_gene: TRBV2; CDR3aa: CASSASTSAYEQYF; CDR3nt: TGTGCCAGCAGTGCTTCGACTAGCGCCTACGAGCAGTACTTC
j_gene: TRBJ1-1; d_gene: .; abundance: .; v_gene: TRBV6-4; CDR3aa: CASSARRGTEAFF; CDR3nt: TGTGCCAGCAGTGCACGAAGGGGCACTGAAGCTTTCTTT
j_gene: TRBJ2-5; d_gene: TRBD2; abundance: .; v_gene: TRBV30; CDR3aa: CAWSVLAGGPRETQYF; CDR3nt: TGTGCCTGGAGTGTACTAGCGGGGGGGCCGAGGGAGACCCAGTACTTC
j_gene: TRBJ2-3; d_gene: .; abundance: .; v_gene: TRBV18; CDR3aa: CASSPVHTDTQYF; CDR3nt: TGTGCCAGCTCACCAGTACACACAGATACGCAGTATTTT
j_gene: TRBJ2-7; d_gene: TRBD1; abundance: .; v_gene: TRBV5-4; CDR3aa: CASSPVSRGGPHEQYF; CDR3nt: TGTGCCAGCAGCCCCGTCTCTAGAGGGGGCCCCCACGAGCAGTACTTC
j_gene: TRBJ2-3; d_gene: .; abundance: .; v_gene: TRBV5-5; CDR3aa: CASSSRWGADTQYF; CDR3nt: TGTGCCAGCAGCAGTAGGTGGGGCGCAGATACGCAGTATTTT
j_gene: TRBJ1-3; d_gene: .; abundance: few; v_gene: TRBV6-5; CDR3aa: CASSYKQFSGNTIYF; CDR3nt: TGTGCCAGCAGTTACAAACAGTTCTCTGGAAACACCATATATTTT
j_gene: TRBJ2-5; d_gene: .; abundance: .; v_gene: TRBV12-3/TRBV12-4; CDR3aa: CASSLGTLKYF; CDR3nt: TGTGCCAGCAGTTTAGGGACACTTAAGTACTTC
j_gene: TRBJ2-3; d_gene: TRBD2; abundance: .; v_gene: TRBV4-2; CDR3aa: CASSQRAGDTDTQYF; CDR3nt: TGTGCCAGCAGCCAAAGGGCGGGGGACACAGATACGCAGTATTTT
j_gene: TRBJ2-5; d_gene: TRBD1; abundance: .; v_gene: TRBV7-8; CDR3aa: CASSSRQGIGETQYF; CDR3nt: TGTGCCAGCAGCTCGAGACAGGGTATAGGGGAGACCCAGTACTTC
j_gene: TRBJ1-3; d_gene: TRBD1; abundance: .; v_gene: TRBV3-1/TRBV3-2; CDR3aa: CASSGGTVPRNTIYF; CDR3nt: TGTGCCAGCAGCGGGGGGACAGTCCCCAGAAACACCATATATTTT
j_gene: TRBJ1-6; d_gene: .; abundance: .; v_gene: TRBV6-6; CDR3aa: CATAGGNSPLHF; CDR3nt: TGTGCCACCGCGGGGGGTAATTCACCCCTCCACTTT
j_gene: TRBJ1-2; d_gene: .; abundance: .; v_gene: TRBV29-1; CDR3aa: CSVSGERALGYGYTF; CDR3nt: TGCAGCGTTTCGGGGGAAAGGGCTCTAGGCTATGGCTACACCTTC
j_gene: TRBJ2-3; d_gene: .; abundance: .; v_gene: TRBV5-1; CDR3aa: CASSSGRDTQYF; CDR3nt: TGCGCCAGCAGCTCTGGTCGGGATACGCAGTATTTT
j_gene: TRBJ2-3; d_gene: .; abundance: .; v_gene: TRBV5-1; CDR3aa: CASSLGPSTDTQYF; CDR3nt: TGCGCCAGCAGCTTGGGTCCGAGCACAGATACGCAGTATTTT
j_gene: TRBJ1-2; d_gene: TRBD1; abundance: .; v_gene: TRBV5-6; CDR3aa: CASKDRGGQLFYGYTF; CDR3nt: TGTGCCAGTAAGGACAGGGGAGGCCAATTGTTCTATGGCTACACCTTC
j_gene: TRBJ2-1; d_gene: TRBD2; abundance: .; v_gene: TRBV6-6; CDR3aa: CASGLAGNEQFF; CDR3nt: TGTGCCTCCGGACTAGCGGGCAATGAGCAGTTCTTC
j_gene: TRBJ2-7; d_gene: TRBD1; abundance: .; v_gene: TRBV7-9; CDR3aa: CASSWKTGGDYEQYF; CDR3nt: TGTGCCAGCAGCTGGAAGACAGGGGGGGACTACGAGCAGTACTTC
j_gene: TRBJ1-1; d_gene: .; abundance: .; v_gene: TRBV19; CDR3aa: CASSIGTGLKAFF; CDR3nt: TGTGCCAGTAGTATCGGCACAGGGTTGAAAGCTTTCTTT
j_gene: TRBJ2-2; d_gene: TRBD2; abundance: .; v_gene: TRBV9; CDR3aa: CASSVTGGVFTGELFF; CDR3nt: TGTGCCAGCAGCGTAACGGGAGGGGTATTCACCGGGGAGCTGTTTTTT
j_gene: TRBJ2-5; d_gene: .; abundance: .; v_gene: TRBV6-6; CDR3aa: CASSYLLGAQETQYF; CDR3nt: TGTGCCAGCAGTTACTTATTAGGGGCACAAGAGACCCAGTACTTC
j_gene: TRBJ2-1; d_gene: .; abundance: .; v_gene: TRBV29-1; CDR3aa: CSVEGRIELVGAYNEQFF; CDR3nt: TGCAGCGTTGAGGGTCGGATAGAACTAGTCGGAGCATACAATGAGCAGTTCTTC
j_gene: TRBJ2-7; d_gene: .; abundance: .; v_gene: TRBV19; CDR3aa: CASGVRAKDEQYF; CDR3nt: TGTGCCAGTGGTGTCAGGGCAAAAGACGAGCAGTACTTC
j_gene: TRBJ2-7; d_gene: TRBD1; abundance: .; v_gene: TRBV10-3; CDR3aa: CAIKREGQNSYEQYF; CDR3nt: TGTGCCATCAAGAGAGAGGGACAGAACTCCTACGAGCAGTACTTC